This T cell receptor beta chain was identified in a study of CD8+CD57+ T cells in acquired aplastic anemia. Looking at the study overall: Sorted CD4+ and CD8+ cell DNA averaged approximately 3.4 ug. General study findings and limits: Patient and control CD8+ Simpson's diversity was not significantly different. There were around 28 CD8+ CDR3 sequences that occurred in both patients and controls.

This clonotype appeared many times. Antigen: not known. Investigators profiled TCR beta VDJ and CDR3 from genomic DNA template. A single record per CDR3 protein comes from TCRdb applying MiXCR to the reads. The sample lists more than 200,000 distinct CDR3 sequences; around 49% were seen once. All sequencing subjects had displayed CD8+CD57+ cell expansion on flow cytometry. When blood sampling took place, the patients had received no therapy. V gave up 0 bases and J gave up 2 bases, with 11 bases separating them. Germline lookup yields CDR1 MGHRA and CDR2 YSYEKL. The CDR3 has 15 amino acids. The chain is built from TRBV4-1 and TRBJ2-7, with no clear D. This receptor was taken from a human donor with aplastic anemia. Sequencing was performed on sorted CD4+, CD8+, or CD8+CD57+ T cells (not recorded which) from PBMCs. In nucleotides, the CDR3 is TGCGCCAGCAGCCAAGATCCTCGAAGTACCTACGAGCAGTACTTC. Translating it yields CASSQDPRSTYEQYF.